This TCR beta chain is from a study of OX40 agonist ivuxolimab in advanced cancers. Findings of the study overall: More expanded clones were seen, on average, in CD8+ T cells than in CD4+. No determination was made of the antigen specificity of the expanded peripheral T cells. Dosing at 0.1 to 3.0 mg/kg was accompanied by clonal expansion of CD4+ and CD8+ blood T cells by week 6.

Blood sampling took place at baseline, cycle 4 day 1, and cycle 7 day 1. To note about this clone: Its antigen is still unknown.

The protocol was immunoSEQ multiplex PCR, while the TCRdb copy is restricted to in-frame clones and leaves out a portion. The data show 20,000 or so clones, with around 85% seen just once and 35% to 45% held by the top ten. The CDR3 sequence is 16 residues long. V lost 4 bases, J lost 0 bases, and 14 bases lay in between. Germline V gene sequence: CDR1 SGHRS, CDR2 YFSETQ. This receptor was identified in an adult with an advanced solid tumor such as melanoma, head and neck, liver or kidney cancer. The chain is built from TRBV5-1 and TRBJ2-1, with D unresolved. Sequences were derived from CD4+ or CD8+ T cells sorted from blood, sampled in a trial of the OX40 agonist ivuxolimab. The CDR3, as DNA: TGCGCCAGCAGCAGATATAGGTCTTCCTCCTACAATGAGCAGTTCTTC. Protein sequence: CASSRYRSSSYNEQFF.